One and the same sample provided the 23 T cell receptor beta chains below, sequenced in a study of shared clonotypes between healthy human individuals. Produced via immunoSEQ multiplex PCR; TCRdb's table is partial and in-frame only. The table records approximately 2.3 million clones, just over 90% of them present only once. Sequencing was performed on naive CD4+ T cells from PBMCs. Subset defined: CD45RA+ positively selected. Receptor source: a man younger than 35 in good health. Some clones in this sample may be carry-over from other donors' samples.

The rearrangement uses TRBV19 and TRBJ1-5, with D possibly being TRBD1 (6 bases). This CDR3 is built from 14 residues. Trimming removed 3 bases at V and 6 bases at J, with 12 bases between. Germline assignment: CDR1 LNHDA and CDR2 SQIVND (reference sequence). CDR3 in DNA: TGTGCCAGTAGTATTCAGACAGGAAGTCAGCCCCAGCATTTT. This encodes CASSIQTGSQPQHF.

V gene TRBV29-1 combines with J gene TRBJ2-5; possibly TRBD2 for D (6 bases). The CDR3 is 12 residues long. Trimming left V 4 bases short and J 5 bases short, with 11 bases between. CDR1 and CDR2 from the germline V gene are SQVTM and ANQGSEA. The CDR3: CSVVSGSETQYF. CDR3 sequence (DNA): TGCAGCGTTGTGTCCGGGAGTGAGACCCAGTACTTC.

The chain joins TRBV5-1 to TRBJ2-1; 7 bases align to TRBD1. This CDR3 comprises 16 residues. Germline values: CDR1 SGHRS, CDR2 YFSETQ. After removal of 6 bases from V and 6 bases from J, the junction contained 15 bases not matched to a gene. In DNA, the CDR3 is TGCGCCAGCAACACAGGACAGGTAGTTGGTGGCAATGAGCAGTTCTTC. It translates to CASNTGQVVGGNEQFF. The full variable domain, in which reference TRBV5-1 and TRBJ2-1 provide the parts outside the CDR3, is KAGVTQTPRYLIKTRGQQVTLSCSPISGHRSVSWYQQTPGQGLQFLFEYFSETQRNKGNFPGRFSGRQFSNSRSEMNVSTLELGDSALYLCASNTGQVVGGNEQFFGPGTRLTVL.

J is TRBJ1-2 and V is TRBV6-6; TRBD1 matches 8 bases. The ends lost 5 bases at V and 4 bases at J; junction bases unmatched: 3. The CDR3 is 13 residues long. CDR1 and CDR2 (germline): MNHNY, SVGAGI (reference sequence). The CDR3 is CASSGDRFYGYTF. The CDR3 bases are TGTGCCAGCAGTGGGGACAGGTTCTATGGCTACACCTTC.

This chain connects TRBV5-1 to TRBJ2-7; D is unclear. Germline-derived CDR1 and CDR2 are SGHRS and YFSETQ. The CDR3 is 16 amino acids. V lost 7 bases and J 0 bases, leaving 20 bases between the germline ends. In DNA form, the CDR3 reads TGCGCCAGCGCTTTATCGGCGATGCATAGCTCCTACGAGCAGTACTTC. This codes for CASALSAMHSSYEQYF.

This clone showed up just once. The chain uses TRBV6-6 and TRBJ2-5, with D possibly being TRBD1 (7 bases). The end of the DNA fits TRBJ2-7 better, so the J call may be wrong. The V gene's germline CDR1 is MNHNY and CDR2 SVGAGI (reference sequence). This CDR3 region has 14 residues. CDR3 amino acids: CASSLRRGPYEQYF. DNA of the CDR3: TGTGCCAGCAGCCTCAGGAGGGGGCCCTACGAGCAGTACTTC.

The chain has TRBV2 and TRBJ2-7; the D gene could be TRBD1 or TRBD2 (6 bases each). CDR1 is SNHLY and CDR2 is FYNNEI in the germline V gene. This CDR3 region has 12 residues. Trimming cost V 6 bases and J 6 bases, with 12 bases left between them. The CDR3 DNA is TGTGCCAGCAGCTCGGGGGCCGGCGAGCAGTACTTC. It is translated as CASSSGAGEQYF.

The V call is TRBV18, the J call TRBJ1-1; the D gene is possibly TRBD1 (5 bases). V was pared by 6 bases and J by 7 bases, with 18 bases between. Germline-derived CDR1 and CDR2 are KGHSH and LQKENI. The CDR3 totals 14 residues. CDR3 in amino acids: CASSSLGGGGEAFF. The CDR3 DNA follows: TGTGCCAGCTCTTCCCTTGGGGGAGGTGGTGAAGCTTTCTTT.

This chain joins TRBV18 and TRBJ2-2, with 8 bases aligning to TRBD1. This CDR3 spans 14 amino acids. Trimming took 4 bases from V and 6 from J; bases not matched to a gene: 4. CDR1 is KGHSH, CDR2 LQKENI, per germline. In DNA, the CDR3 is TGTGCCAGCTCACTAGACAGGGGAGCCGGGGAGCTGTTTTTT. It is translated as CASSLDRGAGELFF. Full variable domain (outside the CDR3, taken from reference TRBV18 and TRBJ2-2): NAGVMQNPRHLVRRRGQEARLRCSPMKGHSHVYWYRQLPEEGLKFMVYLQKENIIDESGMPKERFSAEFPKEGPSILRIQQVVRGDSAAYFCASSLDRGAGELFFGEGSRLTVL.

V gene TRBV11-2 combines with J gene TRBJ2-7; 9 nucleotides align to TRBD1. This CDR3 has 15 amino acids. Germline V gene data show CDR1 as SGHAT and CDR2 as FQNNGV. V shed 4 bases and J 4 bases; nucleotides not matched to a gene: 8. This CDR3 reads CASSWARDRVYEQYF. DNA of the CDR3: TGTGCCAGCAGCTGGGCCCGGGACAGGGTTTACGAGCAGTACTTC.

The chain links TRBV5-1 to TRBJ2-1; D gene ambiguous. The CDR3 is 14 residues long. Per the germline V gene, CDR1 is SGHRS and CDR2 is YFSETQ. With 0 bases removed from V and 2 bases from J, the gap between germline ends came to 6 bases. The CDR3 bases are TGCGCCAGCAGCTTGGTGGGCCCCTACAATGAGCAGTTCTTC. Its protein product is CASSLVGPYNEQFF.

V and J are TRBV28 and TRBJ2-7, with 10 bases aligning to TRBD1. The germline gives CDR1 MDHEN, CDR2 SYDVKM. V shed 5 bases, J shed 9 bases, and the junction held 10 bases outside the gene matches. The CDR3 runs 14 residues. CDR3 loop: CASSPTTGGAGQYF. The CDR3 bases are TGTGCCAGCAGTCCAACGACAGGGGGCGCGGGGCAGTACTTC.

The chain uses TRBV28 and TRBJ2-1; perhaps TRBD2 as D (6 bases). The germline V and J ends were trimmed by 7 bases and 5 bases, with 18 bases remaining between them. CDR3 size: 15 residues. Germline values: CDR1 MDHEN, CDR2 SYDVKM. The CDR3 DNA reads TGTGCCAGCACTCGATGGGGGGAACAAAACAATGAGCAGTTCTTC. Translated: CASTRWGEQNNEQFF.

The V call is TRBV5-1, the J call TRBJ1-1; 7 bases map to TRBD1. CDR1 and CDR2 from the germline V gene are SGHRS and YFSETQ. CDR3 size: 15 residues. With 4 bases clipped from V and 1 base from J, the junction kept 7 bases outside the gene matches. The CDR3 DNA sequence: TGCGCCAGCAGCCTAGACAGGGTAAGGAACACTGAAGCTTTCTTT. The encoded protein is CASSLDRVRNTEAFF.

The rearrangement links TRBV7-9 to TRBJ1-1, with 8 bases identical to TRBD1. V was pared by 4 bases and J by 4 bases, with 8 bases of the junction left unmatched. Germline CDR1 is SEHNR and CDR2 is FQNEAQ (reference sequence). The CDR3 has 15 amino acids. As DNA, the CDR3 is TGTGCCAGCAGCTCATTCAGGGGGCTCGGCACTGAAGCTTTCTTT. As protein: CASSSFRGLGTEAFF.

The chain is built from TRBV12-5 and TRBJ2-2; D is undetermined. V was clipped by 6 bases and J by 0 bases, with 5 bases between them. The CDR3 is made up of 13 amino acids. From germline, CDR1 is LGHNT and CDR2 FRNRAP. CDR3 nucleotides: TGTGCTAGTGGACAGTCGAACACCGGGGAGCTGTTTTTT. Translation gives CASGQSNTGELFF.

V usage is TRBV28 and J usage is TRBJ2-5; 8 bases align to TRBD2. After removal of 3 bases from V and 2 bases from J, the junction contained 5 bases not matched to a gene. The CDR3 loop spans 15 amino acids. Per the germline V gene, CDR1 is MDHEN and CDR2 is SYDVKM. CDR3 amino acids: CASSFGGRSQETQYF. CDR3 DNA: TGTGCCAGCAGTTTCGGCGGGAGGAGTCAAGAGACCCAGTACTTC.

The chain joins TRBV28 to TRBJ2-1; 8 bases line up with TRBD1. CDR1 and CDR2 from the germline V gene are MDHEN and SYDVKM. V lost 1 base and J lost 3; bases outside the gene matches: 8. There are 17 residues in the CDR3. The CDR3 here is CASSLFAGTGVYNEQFF. The CDR3 DNA reads as TGTGCCAGCAGTTTATTCGCCGGGACAGGCGTCTACAATGAGCAGTTCTTC.

About this clone itself: Different DNA sequences within this sample yield the same CDR3. This sequence joins TRBV28 and TRBJ1-5; D remains ambiguous. Trimming shortened V by 7 bases and J by 2 bases, and 6 bases separated the two germline ends. CDR1 and CDR2 from the germline V gene are MDHEN and SYDVKM. The CDR3 runs 12 residues. CDR3 loop: CASKVGNQPQHF. The CDR3 DNA sequence: TGTGCCAGCAAGGTGGGCAATCAGCCCCAGCATTTT.

This clone occurred once. The chain has TRBV18 and TRBJ2-2; D ambiguous. The germline V and J ends were trimmed by 6 bases and 4 bases, with 18 bases remaining between them. This CDR3 contains 16 residues. From germline, CDR1 is KGHSH and CDR2 LQKENI. CDR3 nucleotides: TGTGCCAGCTCTCGAAAAGAGACGGAAGGCACCGGGGAGCTGTTTTTT. It is translated as CASSRKETEGTGELFF. The variable domain in full, completed from reference TRBV18 and TRBJ2-2, reads NAGVMQNPRHLVRRRGQEARLRCSPMKGHSHVYWYRQLPEEGLKFMVYLQKENIIDESGMPKERFSAEFPKEGPSILRIQQVVRGDSAAYFCASSRKETEGTGELFFGEGSRLTVL.

V usage is TRBV6-6 and J usage is TRBJ1-1; D is ambiguous. The CDR3 runs to 11 residues. Trimming stripped 6 bases from V and 5 bases from J, with 7 bases between. CDR1 and CDR2 (germline): MNHNY, SVGAGI (reference sequence). This chain's CDR3 is CASRKRTEAFF. As DNA, the CDR3 is TGTGCCAGCAGGAAACGGACTGAAGCTTTCTTT.

V usage is TRBV7-8 and J usage is TRBJ2-1; TRBD2 agrees at 7 bases. This CDR3 has 17 amino acids. Unmatched junction bases numbered 11, after V lost 5 bases and J lost 1 base. The germline V gene has CDR1 SGHVS and CDR2 FQNEAQ. The CDR3 nucleotides read TGTGCCAGCAGCCAATATCCTAGCGGAAGTTCCTACAATGAGCAGTTCTTC. It translates to CASSQYPSGSSYNEQFF.

This clone has just one count. Different DNA sequences within this sample yield the same CDR3. The chain links TRBV9 to TRBJ1-3; possible D gene TRBD1, 6 bases. The CDR3 is 14 residues long. Germline CDR1 SGDLS, CDR2 YYNGEE. The V gene lost 0 bases and the J gene lost 2 bases, with 6 bases spanning the gap. Written as DNA, the CDR3 is TGTGCCAGCAGCGTAGGACAGGCTGGAAACACCATATATTTT. Translating it yields CASSVGQAGNTIYF.